This T cell receptor beta chain was sequenced during a study of response to subunit inactivated influenza vaccine. Study-wide points: Each seasonal influenza vaccination recruits few new T cells, the authors suggested.

V lost 5 bases and J lost 2, with 13 bases in between. This CDR3 has 15 amino acids. Looked up from germline, CDR1 is SGHAT and CDR2 is FQNNGV. TCRdb reprocessed the RT-PCR reads with MiXCR, giving one entry per CDR3 protein. In the table there are 400,000 to 650,000 distinct CDR3 sequences, approximately 7.3% of which are singletons. This clonotype was picked up a small number of times. Its antigen is currently unknown. The origin of this receptor is a man aged 50-75 years who received an inactivated influenza vaccine. The sequences come from PBMCs from blood, collected roughly 24 months after vaccination. The chain has TRBV11-2 and TRBJ2-1; possible D gene TRBD2, 6 bases. The CDR3 DNA follows: TGTGCCAGCAGCAGTCTAGCGCGGGCCTACAATGAGCAGTTCTTC. Protein: CASSSLARAYNEQFF.